The 13 T cell receptor beta chains reported below all come from one sample, sequenced in a study of blood T cell repertoires in COVID-19. Sequencing used immunoSEQ multiplex PCR; TCRdb keeps in-frame clones, though not all of them. The repertoire holds 100,000 to 150,000 clones, with 85% to 90% as singletons. Input material: peripheral blood. The receptor set was obtained from a man aged 55 to 70 with COVID-19, enrolled during active disease.

V is TRBV5-1 and J is TRBJ1-5, with TRBD1 matching 8 bases. The J segment lost 0 bases and the V segment lost 4 bases, leaving 24 bases of the junction unmatched. The CDR3 totals 22 residues. Germline loops: CDR1 SGHRS, CDR2 YFSETQ. In DNA, the CDR3 is TGCGCCAGCAGCCACAGGCTGGACAGGGCCCCCTACGAGGGATATAGCAATCAGCCCCAGCATTTT. Protein: CASSHRLDRAPYEGYSNQPQHF.

This clone came up once. The chain combines TRBV19 with TRBJ1-2; TRBD1 matches 8 bases. The CDR3 is 15 amino acids. CDR1 and CDR2 (germline): LNHDA, SQIVND (reference sequence). The ends lost 7 bases at V and 4 bases at J; junction bases unmatched: 11. The CDR3 loop reads CASKGGQGRFYGYTF. In DNA form, the CDR3 reads TGTGCCAGTAAGGGAGGACAGGGCCGCTTCTATGGCTACACCTTC.

This chain uses TRBV5-4 with TRBJ2-7, with a possible D match to TRBD1 (5 bases). CDR3 length: 13 residues. Germline assignment: CDR1 SGHNT and CDR2 YYREEE (reference sequence). Trimming stripped 2 bases from V and 2 bases from J, with 8 bases between. This CDR3 reads CASSFAGPYEQYF. DNA for the CDR3: TGTGCCAGCAGCTTTGCAGGGCCCTACGAGCAGTACTTC.

V gene TRBV14 combines with J gene TRBJ1-1, with 9 bases identical to TRBD1. Unmatched junction bases numbered 5, after V lost 5 bases and J lost 7 bases. CDR3 length equals 13 residues. Per germline, CDR1 SGHDN and CDR2 FVKESK. CDR3 region: CASSNWTGVEAFF. CDR3 sequence (DNA): TGTGCCAGCAGCAATTGGACAGGGGTTGAAGCTTTCTTT.

The V call is TRBV5-4, the J call TRBJ1-2, with a possible D match to TRBD1 (5 bases). The CDR3 is made up of 17 amino acids. The V and J ends lost 0 bases and 1 base respectively, with 16 bases between them. CDR1 is SGHNT and CDR2 is YYREEE in the germline V gene (reference sequence). CDR3: CASSLARTRQDNYGYTF. Written as DNA, the CDR3 is TGTGCCAGCAGCTTGGCCCGGACAAGACAAGATAACTATGGCTACACCTTC.

V gene TRBV5-5 combines with J gene TRBJ2-5; TRBD2 agrees at 9 bases. The V gene end was trimmed by 2 bases and the J gene end by 4 bases; junction bases not matched to a gene: 3. CDR1 and CDR2 (germline): SGHKS, YYEKEE (reference sequence). The CDR3 totals 14 residues. CDR3 region: CASSFQTSGETQYF. Here the CDR3 DNA reads TGTGCCAGCAGCTTCCAGACTAGCGGAGAGACCCAGTACTTC.

The chain has TRBV19 and TRBJ1-6, with 7 bases that match TRBD1. With V trimmed by 9 bases and J by 3 bases, 8 bases remained unmatched. Germline CDR1 and CDR2: LNHDA and SQIVND (reference sequence). CDR3 size: 15 residues. The CDR3 region has the DNA TGTGCCAGCCGGGAGACAGGGATCTATAATTCACCCCTCCACTTT. Its protein is CASRETGIYNSPLHF.

The gene calls are TRBV6-1 and TRBJ2-7, with a tentative D call TRBD1 (7 bases). V lost 3 bases, J lost 4 bases, and 19 bases lay in between. CDR1 and CDR2 (germline): MNHNS, SASEGT. The length of the CDR3 is 16 residues. In nucleotides, the CDR3 is TGTGCCAGCAGTGACATGCTGGGCCAGGGGGGTTACGAGCAGTACTTC. It translates to CASSDMLGQGGYEQYF.

Only one count was recorded for this clone. The chain combines TRBV7-3 with TRBJ2-1; TRBD2 matches 9 bases. The CDR3 totals 13 residues. From germline, CDR1 is SGHTA and CDR2 FQGTGA. The V segment lost 5 bases and the J segment 9 bases; nucleotides outside the gene matches: 5. CDR3 loop: CASSPGTSLEQFF. The DNA for the CDR3 is TGTGCCAGCAGCCCCGGGACTAGCCTTGAGCAGTTCTTC.

The chain joins TRBV18 to TRBJ2-5; 7 bases are a match to TRBD1. The germline V gene has CDR1 KGHSH and CDR2 LQKENI. The J segment lost 3 bases and the V segment lost 1 base, leaving 11 bases of the junction unmatched. CDR3 length: 17 amino acids. CDR3 DNA sequence: TGTGCCAGCTCACCACTAATAAAGACAGGGACAAAAGAGACCCAGTACTTC. It encodes CASSPLIKTGTKETQYF.

The genes are TRBV6-5 and TRBJ1-6, with a weak D call TRBD1 (5 bases). Germline V gives CDR1 MNHEY, CDR2 SVGAGI. V dropped 2 bases and J dropped 3 bases, with 8 bases sitting between them. The CDR3 extends over 15 amino acids. Here the CDR3 DNA reads TGTGCCAGCAGTTACGCGACAGTCTATAATTCACCCCTCCACTTT. Residues: CASSYATVYNSPLHF.

This chain uses TRBV11-2 with TRBJ1-2; D gene unclear. V lost 5 bases, J lost 8 bases, and 15 bases lay in between. The germline CDR1 and CDR2 sequences are SGHAT and FQNNGV. The CDR3 sequence is 13 residues long. CDR3 sequence: CASSPTGWEGYTF. The CDR3, as DNA: TGTGCCAGCAGCCCTACGGGGTGGGAGGGCTACACCTTC.

V and J are TRBV7-9 and TRBJ1-1; weak D call: TRBD1 (5 bases). The CDR3 length is 17 residues. Germline V gene data show CDR1 as SEHNR and CDR2 as FQNEAQ (reference sequence). With 3 bases removed from V and 0 bases from J, the gap between germline ends came to 17 bases. DNA for the CDR3: TGTGCCAGCAGCTTTGGTTCAGGGCGCACCTTGAACACTGAAGCTTTCTTT. Translated, it gives CASSFGSGRTLNTEAFF.